A selection of T cell receptor beta chains follows, all from one sample in a study of immune cell composition in non-small cell lung cancer. Libraries were prepared by immunoSEQ multiplex PCR; TCRdb keeps only in-frame clonotypes and omits some of them. The sample lists about 4,900 clones; 72% were seen once. The sequenced sample consisted of non-adjacent lung tissue. The receptors were sampled from a human donor with non-small cell lung cancer. Both conserved end residues are part of each CDR3. Each record gives: CDR3 length, D gene, clone size, J gene, V gene, CDR3 protein, CDR3 DNA. D genes are given only for firm matches. Not every row has a clone size; where given, it reads once, few, many or a size class.

CDR3 length: 15; D gene: TRBD1; clone size: .; J gene: TRBJ1-4; V gene: TRBV7-6; CDR3 protein: CASSSTQGGNEKLFF; CDR3 DNA: TGTGCCAGCAGCTCAACACAGGGGGGCAATGAAAAACTGTTTTTT
CDR3 length: 13; D gene: .; clone size: .; J gene: TRBJ1-6; V gene: TRBV7-6; CDR3 protein: CASSQDPGSPLHF; CDR3 DNA: TGTGCCAGCAGCCAGGACCCAGGGTCACCCCTCCACTTT
CDR3 length: 14; D gene: TRBD2; clone size: once; J gene: TRBJ2-3; V gene: TRBV5-6; CDR3 protein: CASSAGTSGSTQYF; CDR3 DNA: TGTGCCAGCAGCGCCGGGACTAGCGGGAGTACGCAGTATTTT
CDR3 length: 15; D gene: TRBD2; clone size: .; J gene: TRBJ2-7; V gene: TRBV7-9; CDR3 protein: CASSFPTSGSDEQYF; CDR3 DNA: TGTGCCAGCAGCTTTCCGACTAGCGGGAGCGACGAGCAGTACTTC
CDR3 length: 17; D gene: TRBD1; clone size: .; J gene: TRBJ2-3; V gene: TRBV5-1; CDR3 protein: CASSLAGTAFGTDTQYF; CDR3 DNA: TGCGCCAGCAGCTTGGCGGGGACAGCCTTTGGGACAGATACGCAGTATTTT
CDR3 length: 14; D gene: .; clone size: .; J gene: TRBJ2-4; V gene: TRBV28; CDR3 protein: CASSFALGRNIQYF; CDR3 DNA: TGTGCCAGCAGTTTTGCCCTGGGCAGAAACATTCAGTACTTC
CDR3 length: 14; D gene: .; clone size: .; J gene: TRBJ2-7; V gene: TRBV6-1; CDR3 protein: CASSYRRGGHEQYF; CDR3 DNA: TGTGCCAGCAGTTATAGGCGGGGAGGACATGAGCAGTACTTC
CDR3 length: 15; D gene: TRBD2; clone size: medium-sized; J gene: TRBJ2-4; V gene: TRBV11-3; CDR3 protein: CASSPGTSGGNIQYF; CDR3 DNA: TGTGCCAGCAGCCCCGGGACTAGCGGGGGGAACATTCAGTACTTC
CDR3 length: 14; D gene: .; clone size: .; J gene: TRBJ2-3; V gene: TRBV4-1; CDR3 protein: CASSQSRLADTQYF; CDR3 DNA: TGCGCCAGCAGCCAGTCGAGACTAGCAGATACGCAGTATTTT
CDR3 length: 17; D gene: TRBD2; clone size: .; J gene: TRBJ2-5; V gene: TRBV5-6; CDR3 protein: CASSFGGSGGPLETQYF; CDR3 DNA: TGTGCCAGCAGCTTCGGGGGGTCGGGGGGGCCTTTAGAGACCCAGTACTTC
CDR3 length: 14; D gene: .; clone size: .; J gene: TRBJ2-2; V gene: TRBV11-1; CDR3 protein: CASSPGPNTGELFF; CDR3 DNA: TGTGCCAGCAGCCCGGGTCCAAACACCGGGGAGCTGTTTTTT
CDR3 length: 13; D gene: .; clone size: .; J gene: TRBJ1-1; V gene: TRBV18; CDR3 protein: CASSPAGRTEAFF; CDR3 DNA: TGTGCCAGCTCACCGGCGGGACGGACTGAAGCTTTCTTT
CDR3 length: 13; D gene: .; clone size: .; J gene: TRBJ2-3; V gene: TRBV7-7; CDR3 protein: CASSLNREDTQYF; CDR3 DNA: TGTGCTAGCAGCTTAAACAGGGAAGATACGCAGTATTTT
CDR3 length: 14; D gene: .; clone size: few; J gene: TRBJ2-7; V gene: TRBV7-9; CDR3 protein: CASSSQVVGYEQYF; CDR3 DNA: TGTGCCAGCAGCTCTCAGGTTGTTGGGTACGAGCAGTACTTC
CDR3 length: 15; D gene: .; clone size: medium-sized; J gene: TRBJ1-6; V gene: TRBV5-1; CDR3 protein: CASSPEQATYSPLHF; CDR3 DNA: TGCGCCAGCAGCCCAGAACAGGCTACCTATTCACCCCTCCACTTT
CDR3 length: 16; D gene: .; clone size: .; J gene: TRBJ2-3; V gene: TRBV7-9; CDR3 protein: CASSSLSGVGEDTQYF; CDR3 DNA: TGTGCCAGCAGCTCCTTGTCGGGGGTTGGTGAAGATACGCAGTATTTT
CDR3 length: 15; D gene: TRBD1; clone size: .; J gene: TRBJ1-5; V gene: TRBV11-2; CDR3 protein: CASSRTGGFDQPQHF; CDR3 DNA: TGTGCCAGCAGCCGAACAGGGGGATTTGATCAGCCCCAGCATTTT
CDR3 length: 12; D gene: .; clone size: .; J gene: TRBJ2-3; V gene: TRBV30; CDR3 protein: CAWSPTGKAQYF; CDR3 DNA: TGTGCCTGGAGCCCCACAGGGAAGGCGCAGTATTTT
CDR3 length: 15; D gene: .; clone size: .; J gene: TRBJ2-2; V gene: TRBV7-9; CDR3 protein: CASSKGAGNTGELFF; CDR3 DNA: TGTGCCAGCAGTAAAGGGGCAGGGAACACCGGGGAGCTGTTTTTT
CDR3 length: 15; D gene: .; clone size: .; J gene: TRBJ1-5; V gene: TRBV4-1; CDR3 protein: CASSQDRWSNQPQHF; CDR3 DNA: TGCGCCAGCAGCCAAGATCGGTGGAGCAATCAGCCCCAGCATTTT
CDR3 length: 13; D gene: .; clone size: .; J gene: TRBJ1-2; V gene: TRBV27; CDR3 protein: CASSFQQGYGYTF; CDR3 DNA: TGTGCCAGCAGTTTTCAGCAGGGATATGGCTACACCTTC
CDR3 length: 15; D gene: TRBD2; clone size: .; J gene: TRBJ2-3; V gene: TRBV11-2; CDR3 protein: CASSTLAGGIDTQYF; CDR3 DNA: TGTGCCAGCAGCACCCTAGCGGGAGGGATAGATACGCAGTATTTT
CDR3 length: 12; D gene: .; clone size: few; J gene: TRBJ1-2; V gene: TRBV6-1; CDR3 protein: CASSEGGYGYTF; CDR3 DNA: TGTGCCAGCAGTGAAGGAGGCTATGGCTACACCTTC
CDR3 length: 14; D gene: .; clone size: .; J gene: TRBJ1-1; V gene: TRBV18; CDR3 protein: CASSTDTPNTEAFF; CDR3 DNA: TGTGCCAGCTCCACGGACACCCCGAACACTGAAGCTTTCTTT
CDR3 length: 15; D gene: TRBD1; clone size: .; J gene: TRBJ2-5; V gene: TRBV4-1; CDR3 protein: CASSQGQGAAETQYF; CDR3 DNA: TGCGCCAGCAGCCAAGGCCAGGGGGCAGCGGAGACCCAGTACTTC
CDR3 length: 10; D gene: .; clone size: few; J gene: TRBJ1-2; V gene: TRBV29-1; CDR3 protein: CSVYGGSYTF; CDR3 DNA: TGCAGCGTTTACGGCGGAAGCTACACCTTC
CDR3 length: 15; D gene: .; clone size: .; J gene: TRBJ1-2; V gene: TRBV2; CDR3 protein: CASRASDSSNYGYTF; CDR3 DNA: TGTGCCAGCAGAGCCTCGGACAGTTCTAACTATGGCTACACCTTC
CDR3 length: 15; D gene: .; clone size: .; J gene: TRBJ2-6; V gene: TRBV5-1; CDR3 protein: CASSPDWIGANVLTF; CDR3 DNA: TGCGCCAGCAGCCCAGACTGGATCGGGGCCAACGTCCTGACTTTC
CDR3 length: 16; D gene: TRBD1; clone size: .; J gene: TRBJ1-6; V gene: TRBV5-1; CDR3 protein: CASSLTGGSYNSPLHF; CDR3 DNA: TGCGCCAGCAGCCTGACAGGGGGCTCCTATAATTCACCCCTCCACTTT
CDR3 length: 14; D gene: .; clone size: once; J gene: TRBJ1-2; V gene: TRBV28; CDR3 protein: CASSSRPSSERYTF; CDR3 DNA: TGTGCCAGCAGTTCTCGCCCCTCTTCTGAGCGCTACACCTTC
CDR3 length: 13; D gene: TRBD1; clone size: .; J gene: TRBJ2-5; V gene: TRBV5-6; CDR3 protein: CASSDRVAETQYF; CDR3 DNA: TGTGCCAGCAGCGACAGGGTGGCAGAGACCCAGTACTTC
CDR3 length: 14; D gene: .; clone size: .; J gene: TRBJ2-7; V gene: TRBV7-8; CDR3 protein: CASSLALNPYEQYF; CDR3 DNA: TGTGCCAGCAGCTTAGCGCTAAATCCGTACGAGCAGTACTTC
CDR3 length: 18; D gene: TRBD2; clone size: .; J gene: TRBJ2-1; V gene: TRBV11-2; CDR3 protein: CASSLHILGSGSSDEQFF; CDR3 DNA: TGTGCCAGCAGCTTACATATACTGGGGAGCGGGAGTAGCGATGAGCAGTTCTTC
CDR3 length: 16; D gene: .; clone size: .; J gene: TRBJ1-1; V gene: TRBV18; CDR3 protein: CASSPNGGPPGTEAFF; CDR3 DNA: TGTGCCAGCTCACCTAACGGCGGTCCCCCTGGCACTGAAGCTTTCTTT
CDR3 length: 15; D gene: TRBD2; clone size: .; J gene: TRBJ2-2; V gene: TRBV9; CDR3 protein: CASSAAGGGTGELFF; CDR3 DNA: TGTGCCAGCAGCGCTGCGGGAGGGGGGACCGGGGAGCTGTTTTTT
CDR3 length: 15; D gene: .; clone size: .; J gene: TRBJ2-7; V gene: TRBV6-6; CDR3 protein: CASSRGAGPNYEQYF; CDR3 DNA: TGTGCCAGCAGTCGAGGGGCGGGACCTAACTACGAGCAGTACTTC
CDR3 length: 16; D gene: TRBD2; clone size: once; J gene: TRBJ2-2; V gene: TRBV15; CDR3 protein: CATSRGGGEGTGELFF; CDR3 DNA: TGTGCCACCAGCCGCGGCGGGGGGGAGGGCACCGGGGAGCTGTTTTTT
CDR3 length: 13; D gene: TRBD1; clone size: .; J gene: TRBJ1-5; V gene: TRBV6-1; CDR3 protein: CASSAQGDQPQHF; CDR3 DNA: TGTGCCAGCAGTGCTCAGGGGGATCAGCCCCAGCATTTT
CDR3 length: 17; D gene: TRBD1; clone size: .; J gene: TRBJ1-4; V gene: TRBV5-5; CDR3 protein: CASSLGQGVATNEKLFF; CDR3 DNA: TGTGCCAGCAGCTTGGGACAGGGGGTCGCAACTAATGAAAAACTGTTTTTT
CDR3 length: 15; D gene: TRBD2; clone size: .; J gene: TRBJ2-7; V gene: TRBV28; CDR3 protein: CASSSSGTSGYEQYF; CDR3 DNA: TGTGCCAGCAGTTCGTCCGGGACTAGCGGCTACGAGCAGTACTTC
CDR3 length: 15; D gene: .; clone size: once; J gene: TRBJ2-7; V gene: TRBV5-1; CDR3 protein: CASSSLGAYGREQYF; CDR3 DNA: TGCGCCAGCAGCTCGTTAGGGGCCTACGGACGCGAGCAGTACTTC